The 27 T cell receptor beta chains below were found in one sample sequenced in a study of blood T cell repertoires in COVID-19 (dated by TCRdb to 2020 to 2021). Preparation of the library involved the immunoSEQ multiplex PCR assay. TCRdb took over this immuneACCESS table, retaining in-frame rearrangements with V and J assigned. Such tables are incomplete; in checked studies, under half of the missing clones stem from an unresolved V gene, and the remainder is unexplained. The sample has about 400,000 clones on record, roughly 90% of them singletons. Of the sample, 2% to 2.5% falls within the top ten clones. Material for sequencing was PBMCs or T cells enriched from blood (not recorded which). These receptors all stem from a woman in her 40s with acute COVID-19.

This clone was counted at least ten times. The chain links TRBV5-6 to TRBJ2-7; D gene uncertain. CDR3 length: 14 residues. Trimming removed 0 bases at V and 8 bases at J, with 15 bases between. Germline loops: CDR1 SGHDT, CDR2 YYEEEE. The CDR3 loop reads CASSLGALPSKQYF. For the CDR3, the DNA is TGTGCCAGCAGCTTGGGTGCGCTGCCCTCCAAGCAGTACTTC.

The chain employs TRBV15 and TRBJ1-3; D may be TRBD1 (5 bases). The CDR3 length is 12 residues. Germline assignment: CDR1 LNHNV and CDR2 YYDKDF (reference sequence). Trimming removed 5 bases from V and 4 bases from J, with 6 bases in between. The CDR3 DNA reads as TGTGCCACCAGCGGGGGGGGAAACACCATATATTTT. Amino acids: CATSGGGNTIYF.

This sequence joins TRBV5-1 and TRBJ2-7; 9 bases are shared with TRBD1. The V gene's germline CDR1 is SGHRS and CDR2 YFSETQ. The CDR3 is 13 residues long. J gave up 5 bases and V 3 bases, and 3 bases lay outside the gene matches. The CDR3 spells CASSWWDRDEQYF. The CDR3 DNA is TGCGCCAGCAGCTGGTGGGACAGGGACGAGCAGTACTTC.

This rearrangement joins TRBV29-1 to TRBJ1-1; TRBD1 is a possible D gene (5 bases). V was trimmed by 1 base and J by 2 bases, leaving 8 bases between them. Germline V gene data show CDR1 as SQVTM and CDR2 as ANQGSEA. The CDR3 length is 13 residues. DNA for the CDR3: TGCAGCGTTGAAGCGCAGGGAAACACTGAAGCTTTCTTT. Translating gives CSVEAQGNTEAFF.

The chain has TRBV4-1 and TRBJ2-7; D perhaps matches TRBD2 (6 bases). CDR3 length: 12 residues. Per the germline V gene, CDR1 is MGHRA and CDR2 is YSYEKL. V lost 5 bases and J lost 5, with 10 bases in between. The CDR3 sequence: CASSGGWDEQYF. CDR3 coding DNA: TGCGCCAGCAGCGGAGGGTGGGACGAGCAGTACTTC.

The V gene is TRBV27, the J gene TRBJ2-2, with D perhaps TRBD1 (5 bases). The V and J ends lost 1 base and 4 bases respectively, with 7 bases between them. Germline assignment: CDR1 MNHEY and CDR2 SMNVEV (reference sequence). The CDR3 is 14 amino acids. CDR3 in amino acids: CASSLFDSTGELFF. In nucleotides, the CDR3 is TGTGCCAGCAGTTTATTCGACAGCACCGGGGAGCTGTTTTTT.

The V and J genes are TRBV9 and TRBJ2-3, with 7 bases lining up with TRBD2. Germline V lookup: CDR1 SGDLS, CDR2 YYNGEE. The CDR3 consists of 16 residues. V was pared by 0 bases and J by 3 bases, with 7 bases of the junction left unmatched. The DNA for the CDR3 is TGTGCCAGCAGCGTAGCTACTGGCGGGGGTACAGATACGCAGTATTTT. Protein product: CASSVATGGGTDTQYF.

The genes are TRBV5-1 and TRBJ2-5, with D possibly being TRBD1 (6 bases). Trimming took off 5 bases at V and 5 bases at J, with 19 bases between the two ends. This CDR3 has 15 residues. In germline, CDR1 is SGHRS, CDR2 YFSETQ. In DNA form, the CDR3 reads TGCGCCAGCAGGATAGAGCCTAGACAGGAGGAGACCCAGTACTTC. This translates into CASRIEPRQEETQYF.

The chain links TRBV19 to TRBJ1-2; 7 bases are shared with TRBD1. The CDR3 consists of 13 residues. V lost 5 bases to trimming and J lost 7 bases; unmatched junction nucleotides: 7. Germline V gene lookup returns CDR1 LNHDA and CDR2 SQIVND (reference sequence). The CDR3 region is CASSETGVGGYTF. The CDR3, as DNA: TGTGCCAGTAGTGAAACAGGGGTAGGTGGCTACACCTTC.

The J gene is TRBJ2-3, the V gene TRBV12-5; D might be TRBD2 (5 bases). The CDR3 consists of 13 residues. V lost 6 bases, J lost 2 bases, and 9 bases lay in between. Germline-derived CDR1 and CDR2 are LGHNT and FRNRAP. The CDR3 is CASGNDYTDTQYF. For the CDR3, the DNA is TGTGCTAGTGGAAACGACTACACAGATACGCAGTATTTT.

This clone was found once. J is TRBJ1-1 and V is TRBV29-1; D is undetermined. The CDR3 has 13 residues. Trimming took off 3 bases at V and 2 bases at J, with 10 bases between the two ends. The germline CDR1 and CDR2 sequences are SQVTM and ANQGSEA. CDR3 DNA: TGCAGCGTTGAGGAGGCCGCTAACACTGAAGCTTTCTTT. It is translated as CSVEEAANTEAFF.

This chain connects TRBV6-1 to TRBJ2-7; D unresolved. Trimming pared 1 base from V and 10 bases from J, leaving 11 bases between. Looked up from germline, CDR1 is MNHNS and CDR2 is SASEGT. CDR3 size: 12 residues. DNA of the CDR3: TGTGCCAGCAGTGAAGTGGCAGTCAACCAGTACTTC. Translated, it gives CASSEVAVNQYF.

Here the CDR3 reads CASSGTGPIYEQYF. In DNA, the CDR3 is TGCGCCAGCAGCGGGACAGGGCCTATCTACGAGCAGTACTTC. The chain uses TRBV5-1 and TRBJ2-7; 9 nucleotides match TRBD1. V dropped 4 bases and J dropped 3; count of bases not matched to a gene: 5. This CDR3 is 14 amino acids long. Looked up from germline, CDR1 is SGHRS and CDR2 is YFSETQ.

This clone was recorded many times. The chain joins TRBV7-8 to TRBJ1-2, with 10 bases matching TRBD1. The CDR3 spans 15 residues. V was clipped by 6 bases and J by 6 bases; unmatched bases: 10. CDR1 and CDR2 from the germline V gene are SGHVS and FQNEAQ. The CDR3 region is CASRSRDRGDDGYTF. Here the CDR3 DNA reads TGTGCCAGCAGATCGAGGGACAGGGGAGACGATGGCTACACCTTC.

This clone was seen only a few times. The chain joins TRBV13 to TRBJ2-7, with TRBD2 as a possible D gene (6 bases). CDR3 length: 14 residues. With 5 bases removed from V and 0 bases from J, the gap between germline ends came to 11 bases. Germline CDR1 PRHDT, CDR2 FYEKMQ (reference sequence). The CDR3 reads CASSTRGNSYEQYF. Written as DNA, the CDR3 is TGTGCCAGCAGCACCCGGGGGAACTCCTACGAGCAGTACTTC. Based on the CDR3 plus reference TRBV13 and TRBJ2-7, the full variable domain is AAGVIQSPRHLIKEKRETATLKCYPIPRHDTVYWYQQGPGQDPQFLISFYEKMQSDKGSIPDRFSAQQFSDYHSELNMSSLELGDSALYFCASSTRGNSYEQYFGPGTRLTVT.

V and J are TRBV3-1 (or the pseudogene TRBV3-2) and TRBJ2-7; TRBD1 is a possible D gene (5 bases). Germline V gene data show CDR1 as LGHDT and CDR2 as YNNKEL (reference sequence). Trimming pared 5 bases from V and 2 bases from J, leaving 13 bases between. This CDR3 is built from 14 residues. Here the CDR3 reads CASSLITGTYEQYF. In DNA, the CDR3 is TGTGCCAGCAGCTTGATCACAGGTACCTACGAGCAGTACTTC.

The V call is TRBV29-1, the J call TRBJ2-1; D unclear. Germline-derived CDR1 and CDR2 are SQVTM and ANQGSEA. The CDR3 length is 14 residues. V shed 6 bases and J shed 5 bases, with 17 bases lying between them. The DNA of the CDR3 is TGCAGCGTCGCGTTAGGCCTCCAGGACAATGAGCAGTTCTTC. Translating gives CSVALGLQDNEQFF.

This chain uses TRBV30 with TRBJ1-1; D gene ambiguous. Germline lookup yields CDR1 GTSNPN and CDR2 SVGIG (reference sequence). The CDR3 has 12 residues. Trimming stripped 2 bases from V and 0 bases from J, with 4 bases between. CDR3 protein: CAWSPLNTEAFF. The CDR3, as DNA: TGTGCCTGGAGTCCATTGAACACTGAAGCTTTCTTT. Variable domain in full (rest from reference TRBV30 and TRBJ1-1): SQTIHQWPATLVQPVGSPLSLECTVEGTSNPNLYWYRQAAGRGLQLLFYSVGIGQISSEVPQNLSASRPQDRQFILSSKKLLLSDSGFYLCAWSPLNTEAFFGQGTRLTVV.

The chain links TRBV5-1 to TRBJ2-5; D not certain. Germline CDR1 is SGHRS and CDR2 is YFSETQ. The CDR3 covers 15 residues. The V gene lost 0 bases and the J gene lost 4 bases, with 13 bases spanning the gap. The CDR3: CASSLVVGSGETQYF. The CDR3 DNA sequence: TGCGCCAGCAGCTTGGTCGTAGGCTCAGGAGAGACCCAGTACTTC.

The chain's CDR3 is CASSPRELYGYTF. CDR3 sequence (DNA): TGTGCCAGCAGCCCCCGGGAGCTCTATGGCTACACCTTC. The gene calls are TRBV5-6 and TRBJ1-2; D is uncertain. Germline assignment: CDR1 SGHDT and CDR2 YYEEEE. Between the trimmed V and J ends, which lost 4 bases and 4 bases, there was a span of 11 bases. The CDR3 length is 13 residues.

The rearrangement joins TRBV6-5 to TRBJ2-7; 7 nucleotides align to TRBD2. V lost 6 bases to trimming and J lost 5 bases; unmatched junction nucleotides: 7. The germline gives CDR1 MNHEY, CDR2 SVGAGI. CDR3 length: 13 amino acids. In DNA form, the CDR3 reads TGTGCCAGCAGGCGGGGGAAAGGGGACGAGCAGTACTTC. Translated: CASRRGKGDEQYF.

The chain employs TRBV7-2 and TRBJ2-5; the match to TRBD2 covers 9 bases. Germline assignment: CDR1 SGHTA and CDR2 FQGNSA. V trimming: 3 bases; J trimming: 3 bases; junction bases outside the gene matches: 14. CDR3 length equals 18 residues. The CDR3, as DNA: TGTGCCAGCAGCTTGGATTTCCGGGCTAGCGGGGCCAAAGAGACCCAGTACTTC. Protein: CASSLDFRASGAKETQYF.

CDR3 amino acids: CASSPGGPYGYTF. DNA of the CDR3: TGTGCCAGCAGCCCGGGGGGCCCCTATGGCTACACCTTC. The chain joins TRBV6-5 to TRBJ1-2; possibly TRBD1 for D (6 bases). Trimming cost V 6 bases and J 4 bases, with 12 bases left between them. The CDR3 consists of 13 residues. Germline V gene data show CDR1 as MNHEY and CDR2 as SVGAGI.

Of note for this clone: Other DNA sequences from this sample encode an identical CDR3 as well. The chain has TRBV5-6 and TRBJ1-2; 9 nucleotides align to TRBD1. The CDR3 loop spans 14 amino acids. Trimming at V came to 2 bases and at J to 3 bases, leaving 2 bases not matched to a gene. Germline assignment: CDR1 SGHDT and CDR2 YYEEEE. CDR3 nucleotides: TGTGCCAGCAGCTTACAGGGGGCAGACTATGGCTACACCTTC. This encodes CASSLQGADYGYTF.

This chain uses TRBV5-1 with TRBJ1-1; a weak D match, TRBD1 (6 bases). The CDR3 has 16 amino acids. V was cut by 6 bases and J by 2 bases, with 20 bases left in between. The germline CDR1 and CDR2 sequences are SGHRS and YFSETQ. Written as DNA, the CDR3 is TGCGCCAGCACTACATCAGGGGTCCCATCAAACACTGAAGCTTTCTTT. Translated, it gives CASTTSGVPSNTEAFF.

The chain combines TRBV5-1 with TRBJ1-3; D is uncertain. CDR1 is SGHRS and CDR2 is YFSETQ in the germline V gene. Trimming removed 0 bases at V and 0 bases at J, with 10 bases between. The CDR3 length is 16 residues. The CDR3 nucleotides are TGCGCCAGCAGCTTGGAAGCGCCGGGCTCTGGAAACACCATATATTTT. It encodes CASSLEAPGSGNTIYF.

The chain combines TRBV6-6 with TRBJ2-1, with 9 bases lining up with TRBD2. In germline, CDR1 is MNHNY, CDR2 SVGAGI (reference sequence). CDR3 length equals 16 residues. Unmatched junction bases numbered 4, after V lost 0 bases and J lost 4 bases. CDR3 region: CASSYSTAGGYNEQFF. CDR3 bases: TGTGCCAGCAGTTACTCCACGGCGGGGGGGTACAATGAGCAGTTCTTC.